This entry describes one T cell receptor beta chain. What it binds is unknown. J gave up 0 bases and V 5 bases, and 6 bases lay outside the gene matches. This CDR3 comprises 15 residues. Germline values: CDR1 MDHEN, CDR2 SYDVKM. This specimen comes from a study of T cell responses to AZD1222 COVID-19 vaccine. General study results and limits: Breadth and depth of Spike-specific TCRs rose after two AZD1222 doses. Among vaccine-associated CD4 TCRs, coverage spanned spike, with dominance at 160-218 and 743-854. Donors were chiefly white British, with a greater number of females, and clonal diversity was perhaps underestimated.

Measured with immunoSEQ multiplex PCR; TCRdb has only the in-frame clones, and not every one. The table lists about 31,000 clones, roughly 88% of them singletons. Second-dose intervals of approximately 4 or approximately 12 weeks were pooled. This specimen was peripheral blood, taken 28 days after the second AZD1222 dose. The chain recombines TRBV28 with TRBJ2-7, with TRBD2 matching over 8 bases. The sequence derives from an adult who received the AZD1222 COVID-19 vaccine. The CDR3 here is CASSPAGVLSYEQYF. The CDR3 region has the DNA TGTGCCAGCAGTCCAGCGGGGGTTCTCTCCTACGAGCAGTACTTC.